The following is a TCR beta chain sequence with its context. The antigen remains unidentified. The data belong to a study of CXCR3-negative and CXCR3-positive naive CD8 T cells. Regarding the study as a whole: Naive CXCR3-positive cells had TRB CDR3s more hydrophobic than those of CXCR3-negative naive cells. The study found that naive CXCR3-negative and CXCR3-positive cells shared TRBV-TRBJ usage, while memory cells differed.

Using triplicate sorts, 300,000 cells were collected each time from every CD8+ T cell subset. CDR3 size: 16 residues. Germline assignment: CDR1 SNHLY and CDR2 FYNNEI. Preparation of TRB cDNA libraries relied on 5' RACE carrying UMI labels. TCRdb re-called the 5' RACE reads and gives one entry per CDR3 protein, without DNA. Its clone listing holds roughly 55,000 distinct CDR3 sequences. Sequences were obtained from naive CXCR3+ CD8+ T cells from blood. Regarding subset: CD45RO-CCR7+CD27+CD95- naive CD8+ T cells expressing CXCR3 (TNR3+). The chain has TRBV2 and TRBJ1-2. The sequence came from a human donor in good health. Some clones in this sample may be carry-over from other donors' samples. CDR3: CASIPLEGSVYYGYTF.